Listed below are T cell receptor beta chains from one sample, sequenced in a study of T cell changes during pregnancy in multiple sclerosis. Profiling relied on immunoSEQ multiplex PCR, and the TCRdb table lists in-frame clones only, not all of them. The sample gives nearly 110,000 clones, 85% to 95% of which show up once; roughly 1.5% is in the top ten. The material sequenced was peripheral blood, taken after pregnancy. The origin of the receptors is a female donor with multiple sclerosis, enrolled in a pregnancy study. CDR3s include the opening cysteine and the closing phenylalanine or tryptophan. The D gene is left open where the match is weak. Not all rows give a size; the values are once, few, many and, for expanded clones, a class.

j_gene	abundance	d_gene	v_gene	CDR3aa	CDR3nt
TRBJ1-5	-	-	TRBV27	CASSLLRDMNQPQHF	TGTGCCAGCAGTTTACTTAGGGACATGAATCAGCCCCAGCATTTT
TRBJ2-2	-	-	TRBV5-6	CASSPLEENTGELFF	TGTGCCAGCAGCCCTCTCGAGGAGAACACCGGGGAGCTGTTTTTT
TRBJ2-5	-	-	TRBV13	CASSLRQVQETQYF	TGTGCCAGCAGCCTACGACAGGTTCAAGAGACCCAGTACTTC
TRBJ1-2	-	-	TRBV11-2	CASSLVGRGYYGYTF	TGTGCCAGCAGCTTAGTGGGCAGGGGATACTATGGCTACACCTTC
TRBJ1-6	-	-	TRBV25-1	CASSARGNSPLHF	TGTGCCAGCAGTGCCAGGGGAAATTCACCCCTCCACTTT
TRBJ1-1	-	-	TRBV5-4	CASSRGLRPGNFLDSEAFF	TGTGCCAGCAGCCGAGGTCTGAGGCCAGGGAATTTTTTAGACTCCGAAGCTTTCTTT
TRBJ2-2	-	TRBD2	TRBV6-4	CFKRVAGVGGELFF	TGTTTTAAAAGGGTAGCGGGAGTCGGCGGGGAGCTGTTTTTT
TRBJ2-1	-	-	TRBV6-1	CASSEPADTYNEQFF	TGTGCCAGCAGTGAACCGGCGGATACCTACAATGAGCAGTTCTTC
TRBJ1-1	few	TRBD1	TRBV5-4	CASSPDRQGWTEAFF	TGTGCCAGCAGCCCCGACCGACAGGGATGGACTGAAGCTTTCTTT
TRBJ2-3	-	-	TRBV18	CASSPGASDTQYF	TGTGCCAGCTCACCGGGGGCCTCAGATACGCAGTATTTT
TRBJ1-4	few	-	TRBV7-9	CASSLGALGAGSEKLFF	TGTGCCAGCAGCTTAGGTGCTCTCGGTGCCGGGAGTGAAAAACTGTTTTTT
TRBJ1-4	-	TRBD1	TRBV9	CASSVTRTGGEREKLFF	TGTGCCAGCAGCGTAACCCGGACAGGGGGCGAACGTGAAAAACTGTTTTTT
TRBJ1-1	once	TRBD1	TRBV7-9	CASSPDRGPAFF	TGTGCCAGCAGCCCTGACAGGGGGCCTGCTTTCTTT
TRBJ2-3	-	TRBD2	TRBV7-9	CASSFLGREDTQYF	TGTGCCAGCAGCTTCCTAGGGAGGGAGGATACGCAGTATTTT
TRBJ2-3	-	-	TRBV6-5	CASSYRRGQGTDTQYF	TGTGCCAGCAGTTACAGGAGGGGGCAAGGCACAGATACGCAGTATTTT
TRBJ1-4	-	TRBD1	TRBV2	CASRPTGGNEKLFF	TGTGCCAGCAGACCGACAGGGGGAAATGAAAAACTGTTTTTT
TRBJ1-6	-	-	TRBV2	CASSVRGGSYNSPLHF	TGTGCCAGCAGTGTTCGGGGGGGCTCCTATAATTCACCCCTCCACTTT
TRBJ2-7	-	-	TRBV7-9	CASSPGIEQYF	TGTGCCAGCAGCCCCGGGATCGAGCAGTACTTC
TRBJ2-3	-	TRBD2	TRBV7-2	CASSPYTWTSGKDTQYF	TGTGCCAGCAGCCCCTACACGTGGACTAGCGGGAAGGATACGCAGTATTTT
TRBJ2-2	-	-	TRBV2	CASTWATNTGELFF	TGTGCCAGCACTTGGGCGACCAACACCGGGGAGCTGTTTTTT
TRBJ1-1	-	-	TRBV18	CASSPPGGLLAFF	TGTGCCAGCTCACCACCCGGAGGGTTGCTCGCTTTCTTT
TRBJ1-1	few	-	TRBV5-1	CASSIGGDTEAFF	TGCGCCAGCAGTATCGGAGGGGACACTGAAGCTTTCTTT